Listed here is a single TCR beta chain. Its antigen is undetermined. These data belong to a study of OX40 agonist ivuxolimab in advanced cancers. Across the whole study: Ivuxolimab, an antibody acting as an agonist of OX40 (CD134), was used to treat patients. General study findings and limits: There was clonal expansion of CD4+ and CD8+ blood T cells by week 6 at 0.1 to 3.0 mg/kg. Patients with a partial response at 0.1-3.0 mg/kg had among the lowest clonal expansion. Expanded clones were, on average, more numerous in CD8+ T cells than in CD4+.

Profiled with immunoSEQ multiplex PCR; TCRdb holds only in-frame clones, not every one. This sample has roughly 100,000 clones, with about 90% found just once. Material: CD4+ or CD8+ T cells sorted from blood, obtained in a trial of the OX40 agonist ivuxolimab. The clonotype originates from an adult with an advanced solid tumor such as melanoma, head and neck, liver or kidney cancer.

DNA of the CDR3: TGTGCCAGCAGCTTTTCGGGACAGGGGGTATCGGGCAATGAGCAGTTCTTC. It encodes CASSFSGQGVSGNEQFF. The genes are TRBV11-3 and TRBJ2-1, with TRBD1 matching 11 bases. The germline gives CDR1 SGHNT, CDR2 YENEEA. After removal of 3 bases from V and 6 bases from J, the junction contained 10 bases not matched to a gene. The CDR3 is made up of 17 amino acids.